This T cell receptor beta chain emerged from a study of cytomegalovirus exposure and HLA in healthy donors. Study-level points and caveats: One cluster of highly shared sequence variants probably arose as a sequencing artifact.

Primers for the PCR totalled 60 Vbeta and 13 Jbeta. Sequenced by immunoSEQ multiplex PCR; TCRdb stores in-frame clones only, minus some. In the table there are some 60,000 clones, about 86% of which are singletons. Notes on this clone: As yet, its antigen is unknown.

This CDR3 is 13 amino acids long. Looked up from germline, CDR1 is GTSNPN and CDR2 is SVGIG (reference sequence). Trimming cost V 3 bases and J 9 bases, with 12 bases left between them. The clonotype was recovered from a man aged 35 to 55 in good health and CMV-seronegative. The chain couples TRBV30 to TRBJ1-6, with D possibly being TRBD1 (6 bases). The source material was PBMCs. The CDR3 protein is CAWRSGQTSPLHF. The DNA for the CDR3 is TGTGCCTGGAGGTCAGGACAGACTTCACCCCTCCACTTT.